This T cell receptor beta chain was found in a study of OX40 agonist ivuxolimab in advanced cancers. Turning to the overall study: Ivuxolimab was a fully human IgG2 agonistic monoclonal antibody targeting the costimulatory receptor OX40 (CD134). Intravenous ivuxolimab was administered to patients every 2 weeks at six dose levels: 0.01, 0.1, 0.3, 1.5, 3 and 10 mg/kg. Partial responses occurred in three dose-escalation patients: two with cutaneous melanoma and one with hepatocellular carcinoma. The paper describes the monotherapy dose-escalation part (N of about 50 patients) of the phase I trial of ivuxolimab. A male proportion of 82.7% and a mean age of 60 years, ranging from roughly 20 to 80, were recorded for the dose-escalation cohort. The purpose of peripheral TCRbeta sequencing was to test whether ivuxolimab changed TCR sequence diversity and led to clonal T-cell expansion. Of the 52 patients in dose escalation, about 20 had hepatocellular carcinoma, approximately 15 had melanoma, 9 had renal cell carcinoma and 9 had head and neck cancer. Prior anti-PD-1, anti-PD-L1 or anti-CTLA-4 therapy was permitted, and 40% of dose-escalation patients had received checkpoint inhibitors.

Broader findings and caveats from the paper: Clonal expansion of both CD4+ and CD8+ blood T cells was observed from baseline to week 6 at doses 0.1 to 3.0 mg/kg. After ivuxolimab, more expanded clones were found on average in CD8+ T cells than in CD4+ T cells. Low levels of normalized T-cell clonal expansion were also seen in some patients who did not respond. The antigen specificity of the clonally expanded peripheral T cells was not determined. Partial responders in the 0.1-3.0 mg/kg groups had among the lowest normalized peripheral clonal expansion, especially among CD8+ T cells.

Genomic DNA was isolated from the sorted cells so that the TCRbeta CDR3 region could be sequenced. The immunoSEQ Assay was used to sequence the TCRbeta CDR3 regions. Held by TCRdb, this immuneACCESS table contains in-frame sequences only and omits some clones. Under half of the omission traces to an unresolved V gene where checked; the cause of the rest is unknown. This sample lists nearly 65,000 clones; about nine tenths were detected once. Jointly, the top ten make up approximately 3.9% of the sample. On this clone: There is no known antigen for this receptor. Per-nucleotide qualities are absent, and no much larger clonotype sits a single base away.

The trial excluded patients who had a history of autoimmune disease or were on systemic immunosuppression. Peripheral blood for TCR sequencing was collected from all dose cohorts at baseline, on cycle 4 day 1, and on cycle 7 day 1. The samples were drawn from a first-in-human, open-label, multicenter phase I dose-escalation trial of ivuxolimab. The trial enrolled adults with locally advanced or metastatic head and neck squamous cell, hepatocellular, melanoma or renal cell carcinoma. Before TCR sequencing, CD4+ T cells and CD8+ T cells from peripheral blood were sorted into separate populations. The sequence was collected from an adult with an advanced solid tumor such as melanoma, head and neck, liver or kidney cancer. The sample here was CD4+ or CD8+ T cells sorted from blood, taken in a trial of the OX40 agonist ivuxolimab.

The CDR3 in this case is CASSAWAGTINTDTQYF. DNA sequence: TGTGCCAGCAGCGCCTGGGCCGGGACGATTAACACAGATACGCAGTATTTT. The V gene is TRBV9 and the J gene is TRBJ2-3, with the D call perhaps TRBD1 or TRBD2, as 5 bases match in each case. CDR3 length: 17 amino acids, cysteine to phenylalanine. Just CDR3 DNA is preserved here, 51 bases in frame from base 1. Per the germline V gene, SGDLS is the CDR1 and YYNGEE is the CDR2. The junction shows trimming of 3 bases on V and 2 bases on J, plus 19 bases between the germline ends.